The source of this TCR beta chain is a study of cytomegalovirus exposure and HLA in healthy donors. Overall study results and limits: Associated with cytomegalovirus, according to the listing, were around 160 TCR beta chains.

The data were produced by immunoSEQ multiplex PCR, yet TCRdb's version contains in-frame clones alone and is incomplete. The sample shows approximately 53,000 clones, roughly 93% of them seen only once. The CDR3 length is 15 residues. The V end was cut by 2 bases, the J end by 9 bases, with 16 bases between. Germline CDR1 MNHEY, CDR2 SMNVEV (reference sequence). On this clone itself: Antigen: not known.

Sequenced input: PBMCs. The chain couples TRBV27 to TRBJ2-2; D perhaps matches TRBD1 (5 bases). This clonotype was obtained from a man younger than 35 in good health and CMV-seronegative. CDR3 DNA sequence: TGTGCCAGCAGTTTACGATTACCACAGGCCAGGGAGCTGTTTTTT. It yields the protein CASSLRLPQARELFF.